This T cell receptor beta chain came from a study of OX40 agonist ivuxolimab in advanced cancers. Assay used: immunoSEQ multiplex PCR; TCRdb lists only in-frame clones, some missing. The top ten hold roughly 11% of the sample, which has tens of thousands of clones, roughly 80% seen once. General study results and limits: On average, CD8+ T cells had more expanded clones than CD4+. CD4+ and CD8+ T cells in blood underwent clonal expansion by week 6 at 0.1 to 3.0 mg/kg.

A word on this clone: Antigen unknown.

This CDR3 has 14 residues. The germline V gene has CDR1 SGDLS and CDR2 YYNGEE. Germline trimming cut 5 bases from V and 3 bases from J; bases unmatched to any gene: 5. V is TRBV9 and J is TRBJ1-2; 9 bases map to TRBD1. Here the sequenced sample was CD4+ or CD8+ T cells sorted from blood, taken in a trial of the OX40 agonist ivuxolimab. The source is an adult with an advanced solid tumor such as melanoma, head and neck, liver or kidney cancer. In DNA, the CDR3 is TGTGCCAGCAGGTCTACAGGGGGCGACTATGGCTACACCTTC. This gives the protein CASRSTGGDYGYTF.